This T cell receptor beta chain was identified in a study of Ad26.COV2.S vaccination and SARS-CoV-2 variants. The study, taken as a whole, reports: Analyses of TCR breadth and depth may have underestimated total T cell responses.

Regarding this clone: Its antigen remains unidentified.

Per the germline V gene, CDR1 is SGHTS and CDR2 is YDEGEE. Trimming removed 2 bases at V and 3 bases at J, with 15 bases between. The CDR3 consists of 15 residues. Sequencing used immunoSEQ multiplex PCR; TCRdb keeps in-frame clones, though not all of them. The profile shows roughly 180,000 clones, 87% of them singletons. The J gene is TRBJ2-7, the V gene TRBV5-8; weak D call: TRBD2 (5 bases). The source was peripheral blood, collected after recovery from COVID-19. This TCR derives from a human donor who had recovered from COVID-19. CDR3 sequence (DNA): TGTGCCAGCAGCTTAAGGAGGCACTTCGGCTACGAGCAGTACTTC. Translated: CASSLRRHFGYEQYF.